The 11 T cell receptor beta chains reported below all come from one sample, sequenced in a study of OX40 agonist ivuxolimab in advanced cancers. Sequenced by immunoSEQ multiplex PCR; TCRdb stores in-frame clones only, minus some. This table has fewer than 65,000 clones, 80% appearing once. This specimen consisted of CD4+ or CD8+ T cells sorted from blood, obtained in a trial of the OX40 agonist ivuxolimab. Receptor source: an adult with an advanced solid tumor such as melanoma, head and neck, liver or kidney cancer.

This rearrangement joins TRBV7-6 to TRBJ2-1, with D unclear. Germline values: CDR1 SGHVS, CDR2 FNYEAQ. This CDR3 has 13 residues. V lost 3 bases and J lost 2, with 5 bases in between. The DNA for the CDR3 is TGTGCCAGCAGCTTTCAGGCCTACAATGAGCAGTTCTTC. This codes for CASSFQAYNEQFF.

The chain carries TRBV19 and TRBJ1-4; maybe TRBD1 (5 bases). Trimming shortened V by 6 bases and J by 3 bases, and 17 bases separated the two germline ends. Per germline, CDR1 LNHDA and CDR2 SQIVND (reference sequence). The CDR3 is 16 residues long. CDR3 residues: CASSFLTGTANEKLFF. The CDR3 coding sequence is TGTGCCAGTAGCTTTCTCACCGGGACGGCTAATGAAAAACTGTTTTTT.

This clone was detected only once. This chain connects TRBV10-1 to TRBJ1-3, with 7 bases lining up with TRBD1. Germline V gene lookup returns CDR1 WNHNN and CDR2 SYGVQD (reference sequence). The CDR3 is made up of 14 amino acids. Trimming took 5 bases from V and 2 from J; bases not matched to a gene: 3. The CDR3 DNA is TGCGCCAGCAGTTCTGGGACAGCTGGAAACACCATATATTTT. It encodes CASSSGTAGNTIYF.

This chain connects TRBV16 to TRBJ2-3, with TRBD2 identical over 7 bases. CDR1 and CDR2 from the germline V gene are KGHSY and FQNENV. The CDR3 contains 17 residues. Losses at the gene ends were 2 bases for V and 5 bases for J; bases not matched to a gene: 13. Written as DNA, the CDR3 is TGTGCCAGCAGCCAAGAAGAGCGGCCTAGCGGTATAGATACGCAGTATTTT. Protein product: CASSQEERPSGIDTQYF.

The CDR3 protein is CASSRGDYNEQFF. DNA of the CDR3: TGTGCCAGCAGCCGCGGGGATTACAATGAGCAGTTCTTC. The rearrangement links TRBV7-2 to TRBJ2-1, with a weak D call TRBD2 (6 bases). V lost 5 bases to trimming and J lost 4 bases, with 9 bases between them. Germline-derived CDR1 and CDR2 are SGHTA and FQGNSA. The CDR3 has 13 amino acids.

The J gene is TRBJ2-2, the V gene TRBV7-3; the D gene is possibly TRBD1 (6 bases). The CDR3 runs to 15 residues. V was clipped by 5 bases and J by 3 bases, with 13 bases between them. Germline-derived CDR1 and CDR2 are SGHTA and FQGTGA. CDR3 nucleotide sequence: TGTGCCAGCAGCCCCCAGGCAGGGGACACCGGGGAGCTGTTTTTT. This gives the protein CASSPQAGDTGELFF.

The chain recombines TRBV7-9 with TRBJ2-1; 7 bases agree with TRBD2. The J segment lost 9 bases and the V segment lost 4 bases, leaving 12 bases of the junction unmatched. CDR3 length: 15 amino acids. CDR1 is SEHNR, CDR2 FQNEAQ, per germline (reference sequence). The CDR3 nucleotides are TGTGCCAGCAGCTCCTGGACTAGGAAGGGTGTTGAGCAGTTCTTC. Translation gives CASSSWTRKGVEQFF.

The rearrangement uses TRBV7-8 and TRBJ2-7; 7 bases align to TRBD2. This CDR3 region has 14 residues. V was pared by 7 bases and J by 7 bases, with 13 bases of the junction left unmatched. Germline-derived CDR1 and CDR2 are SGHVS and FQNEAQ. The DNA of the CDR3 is TGTGCCAGCACCCGGGAGGCTGGGGCGACTGAGCAGTACTTC. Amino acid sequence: CASTREAGATEQYF.

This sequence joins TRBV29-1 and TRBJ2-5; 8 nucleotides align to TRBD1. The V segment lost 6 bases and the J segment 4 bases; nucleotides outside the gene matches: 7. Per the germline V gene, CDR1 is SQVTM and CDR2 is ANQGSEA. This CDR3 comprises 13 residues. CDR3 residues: CSVAGTGGETQYF. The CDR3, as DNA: TGCAGCGTCGCCGGGACAGGAGGAGAGACCCAGTACTTC.

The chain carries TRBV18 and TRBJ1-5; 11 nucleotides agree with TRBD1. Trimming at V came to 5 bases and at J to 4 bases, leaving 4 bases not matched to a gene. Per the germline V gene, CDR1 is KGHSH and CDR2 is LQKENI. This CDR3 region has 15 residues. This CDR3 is CASSAGTGGNQPQHF. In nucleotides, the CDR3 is TGTGCCAGCTCAGCAGGGACAGGGGGGAATCAGCCCCAGCATTTT.

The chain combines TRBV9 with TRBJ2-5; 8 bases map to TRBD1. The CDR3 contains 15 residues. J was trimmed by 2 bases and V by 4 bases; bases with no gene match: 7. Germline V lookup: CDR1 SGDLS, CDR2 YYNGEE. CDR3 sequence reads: CASSTRQGRQETQYF. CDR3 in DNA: TGTGCCAGCAGCACCCGACAGGGGAGGCAAGAGACCCAGTACTTC.